The 7 T cell receptor beta chains presented below share a single source sample, sequenced in a study of T cells after yellow fever vaccination. TCRdb re-analysed the 5' RACE reads in MiXCR, keeping a single row per CDR3 protein. The table records just under 600,000 distinct CDR3 sequences, roughly 12% of them present only once. The sample was PBMCs, taken on the day of the yellow fever booster vaccination. These receptors were obtained from a man aged 25-45 years who received the YFV17D yellow fever vaccine.

V usage is TRBV12-3 or TRBV12-4 and J usage is TRBJ2-1; no firm D call. V dropped 6 bases and J dropped 6 bases, with 18 bases sitting between them. This CDR3 has 15 residues. The CDR3 loop reads CASSLGLVVANEQFF. The CDR3 nucleotides read TGTGCCAGCAGCCTTGGCCTAGTGGTTGCCAATGAGCAGTTCTTC.

This clonotype turned up a few times. V usage is TRBV18 and J usage is TRBJ2-4; D may correspond to TRBD1 or TRBD2 (5 bases each). The CDR3 length is 16 residues. Trimming took off 6 bases at V and 2 bases at J, with 17 bases between the two ends. Germline CDR1 reads KGHSH; CDR2 reads LQKENI. The CDR3 loop reads CASSSPGGWTKNIQYF. In DNA form, the CDR3 reads TGTGCCAGCTCTTCCCCTGGGGGATGGACCAAAAACATTCAGTACTTC.

The gene calls are TRBV5-5 and TRBJ1-5; D gene ambiguous. Trimming shortened V by 2 bases and J by 1 base, and 13 bases separated the two germline ends. The CDR3 is 16 amino acids. Germline V gene lookup returns CDR1 SGHKS and CDR2 YYEKEE (reference sequence). The chain's CDR3 is CASSFGLSWSNQPQHF. For the CDR3, the DNA is TGTGCCAGCAGCTTTGGGCTTTCTTGGAGCAATCAGCCCCAGCATTTT.

CDR3 region: CASSSGWPNTEAFF. The CDR3 DNA is TGTGCCAGCAGTAGCGGGTGGCCGAACACTGAAGCTTTCTTT. The V call is TRBV12-3 or TRBV12-4, the J call TRBJ1-1, with D unresolved. The CDR3 totals 14 residues. V dropped 5 bases and J dropped 1 base, with 11 bases sitting between them.

The chain employs TRBV6-5 and TRBJ2-2; D remains ambiguous. Germline CDR1 is MNHEY and CDR2 is SVGAGI. V shed 2 bases and J shed 8 bases, with 12 bases lying between them. The length of the CDR3 is 14 residues. The CDR3 protein is CASSYRPLGGELFF. The CDR3 DNA follows: TGTGCCAGCAGTTACCGGCCGCTAGGTGGGGAGCTGTTTTTT.

This clonotype showed up many times. The chain links TRBV29-1 to TRBJ2-1; perhaps TRBD2 as D (7 bases). The CDR3 extends over 15 amino acids. Trimming took off 6 bases at V and 7 bases at J, with 22 bases between the two ends. CDR1 and CDR2 (germline): SQVTM, ANQGSEA. CDR3 in DNA: TGCAGCGTCGCCGGAAGAGCGGGACAAACAAATGAGCAGTTCTTC. Translation: CSVAGRAGQTNEQFF.

The sample holds a few counts of this clonotype. The rearrangement uses TRBV5-6 and TRBJ2-5; possibly TRBD1 or TRBD2 for D (6 bases each). The CDR3 contains 14 residues. Germline assignment: CDR1 SGHDT and CDR2 YYEEEE. Trimming cost V 4 bases and J 7 bases, with 17 bases left between them. The CDR3 spells CASSLPRGLLTQYF. For the CDR3, the DNA is TGTGCCAGCAGCCTTCCCCGGGGGCTGTTGACCCAGTACTTC. The full variable domain, in which reference TRBV5-6 and TRBJ2-5 provide the parts outside the CDR3, is DAGVTQSPTHLIKTRGQQVTLRCSPKSGHDTVSWYQQALGQGPQFIFQYYEEEERQRGNFPDRFSGHQFPNYSSELNVNALLLGDSALYLCASSLPRGLLTQYFGPGTRLLVL.